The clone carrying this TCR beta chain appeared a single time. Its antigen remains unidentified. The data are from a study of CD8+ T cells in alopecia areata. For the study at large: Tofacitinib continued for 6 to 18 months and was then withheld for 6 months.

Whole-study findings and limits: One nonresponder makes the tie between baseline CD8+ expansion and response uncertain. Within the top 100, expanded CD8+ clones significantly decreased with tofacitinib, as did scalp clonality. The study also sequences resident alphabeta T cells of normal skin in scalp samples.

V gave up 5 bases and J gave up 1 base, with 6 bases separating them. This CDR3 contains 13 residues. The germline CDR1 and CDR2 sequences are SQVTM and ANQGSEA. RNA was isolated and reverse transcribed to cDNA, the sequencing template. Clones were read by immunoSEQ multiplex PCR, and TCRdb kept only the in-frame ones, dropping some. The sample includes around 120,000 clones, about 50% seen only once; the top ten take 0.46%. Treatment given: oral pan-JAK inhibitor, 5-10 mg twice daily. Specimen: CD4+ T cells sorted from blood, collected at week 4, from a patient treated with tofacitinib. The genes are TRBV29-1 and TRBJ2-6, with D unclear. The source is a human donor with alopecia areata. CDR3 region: CSVQASGANVLTF. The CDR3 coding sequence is TGCAGCGTTCAGGCATCTGGGGCCAACGTCCTGACTTTC.